This TCR beta chain emerged from a study of vaccination and CD4 T cells after COVID-19. General study points: A relatively small number of convalescent patients were studied, and no early post-infection timepoints were included.

Treatment of the sample: roughly 10-day PBMC culture with coronavirus spike peptide pools or control peptides (ViraFEST assay). After expanding antigen-specific T cells with peptide pools, ViraFEST sequenced their TCRs. It was on days 3 and 7 that half the medium was replaced with fresh IL-2 medium. Once obtained from cultured CD4+ T cells, the DNA was sequenced using the Oncomine TCR Beta short-read assay. Each CDR3 protein gets one entry after TCRdb re-called the PCR reads with MiXCR. The table shows about 15,000 distinct CDR3 sequences, with roughly 53% occurring only once. There are 14 residues in the CDR3. The V gene's germline CDR1 is KGHDR and CDR2 SFDVKD. With 3 bases removed from V and 6 bases from J, the gap between germline ends came to 12 bases. With regard to this clonotype: Its specificity is not known.

The receptor was isolated from a human donor who had recovered from COVID-19. V usage is TRBV24-1 and J usage is TRBJ2-3; D might be TRBD2 (5 bases). The specimen was CD4+ T cells from blood, cultured in vitro, collected before SARS-CoV-2 vaccination. CDR3 coding DNA: TGTGCCACCAGTGATGACCTAGCTGGGGATACGCAGTATTTT. Amino acid sequence: CATSDDLAGDTQYF.